Below, one T cell receptor (beta chain) is given with its context. Its antigen is still unknown. CDR1 and CDR2 (germline): SGDLS, YYNGEE. V lost 4 bases and J lost 2; bases outside the gene matches: 10. This CDR3 region has 17 residues. The data are from a study of cytomegalovirus exposure and HLA in healthy donors. Regarding the study as a whole: The study designated 150 to 200 TCR beta chains cytomegalovirus-associated. Rarity characterized most TCR sequences, yet some public TCRs appeared in many donors. The authors later found most CMV-associated TCR beta chains appeared HLA-restricted. A later analysis showed HLA-associated TCR beta chains outstripping equally common others in clonal expansion.

The PCR was carried out with 60 Vbeta primers and 13 Jbeta primers. Clones were sequenced by immunoSEQ multiplex PCR, and TCRdb holds only the in-frame ones, with some missing. The repertoire table contains 45,000 to 60,000 clones. This clonotype was sampled from a male donor in good health and CMV-seronegative. The sequencing input was PBMCs. The chain carries TRBV9 and TRBJ2-5, with 11 positions matching TRBD2. CDR3 loop: CASSSRVAGGPQETQYF. CDR3 nucleotide sequence: TGTGCCAGCAGCTCCCGAGTAGCGGGGGGGCCTCAAGAGACCCAGTACTTC. The whole variable domain, filled in from reference TRBV9 and TRBJ2-5, reads DSGVTQTPKHLITATGQRVTLRCSPRSGDLSVYWYQQSLDQGLQFLIQYYNGEERAKGNILERFSAQQFPDLHSELNLSSLELGDSALYFCASSSRVAGGPQETQYFGPGTRLLVL.